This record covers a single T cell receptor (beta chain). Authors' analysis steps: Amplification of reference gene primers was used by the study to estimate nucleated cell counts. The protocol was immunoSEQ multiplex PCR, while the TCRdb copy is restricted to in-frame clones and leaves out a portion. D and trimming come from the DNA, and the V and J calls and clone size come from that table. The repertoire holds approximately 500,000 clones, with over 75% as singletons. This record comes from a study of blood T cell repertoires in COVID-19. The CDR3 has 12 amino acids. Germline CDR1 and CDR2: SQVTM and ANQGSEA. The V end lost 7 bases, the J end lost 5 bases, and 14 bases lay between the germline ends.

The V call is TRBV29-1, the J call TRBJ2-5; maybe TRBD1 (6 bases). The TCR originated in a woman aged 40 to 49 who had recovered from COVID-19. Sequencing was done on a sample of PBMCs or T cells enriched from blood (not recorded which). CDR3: CSGDKALETQYF. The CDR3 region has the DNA TGCAGCGGGGACAAGGCCCTGGAGACCCAGTACTTC.